These 4 T cell receptor beta chains originate from one sample sequenced in a study of shared clonotypes between healthy human individuals. Profiled with immunoSEQ multiplex PCR; TCRdb holds only in-frame clones, not every one. The sample has over a million clones; over 95% are singletons. Input material: naive CD4+ T cells sorted from blood. Subset reported: CD45RA+ positively selected. The receptors were gathered from a man aged 25-40 years in good health.

This clone has a single count. J is TRBJ1-1 and V is TRBV19; D remains ambiguous. The CDR3 contains 15 residues. Germline V CDR1 and CDR2: LNHDA, SQIVND (reference sequence). V lost 1 base and J lost 1, with 10 bases in between. CDR3 bases: TGTGCCAGTAGTATAGTGCGGGGAGAGAACACTGAAGCTTTCTTT. Its protein product is CASSIVRGENTEAFF.

The V gene is TRBV5-1, the J gene TRBJ2-3; the match to TRBD2 covers 7 bases. The CDR3 sequence is 15 residues long. The ends lost 1 base at V and 0 bases at J; junction bases unmatched: 2. Germline V CDR1 and CDR2: SGHRS, YFSETQ. The CDR3 DNA is TGCGCCAGCAGCTTGCCGGGAGGAAGCACAGATACGCAGTATTTT. This translates into CASSLPGGSTDTQYF. Complete variable domain (other parts from reference TRBV5-1 and TRBJ2-3): KAGVTQTPRYLIKTRGQQVTLSCSPISGHRSVSWYQQTPGQGLQFLFEYFSETQRNKGNFPGRFSGRQFSNSRSEMNVSTLELGDSALYLCASSLPGGSTDTQYFGPGTRLTVL.

V usage is TRBV5-1 and J usage is TRBJ2-7, with D unclear. With 1 base removed from V and 5 bases from J, the gap between germline ends came to 28 bases. The germline gives CDR1 SGHRS, CDR2 YFSETQ. The CDR3 consists of 19 residues. CDR3 nucleotides: TGCGCCAGCAGCTTGCTAGTACGCCTTGGGTCCGGACGGCGGAACGAGCAGTACTTC. Translated, it gives CASSLLVRLGSGRRNEQYF.

The V gene is TRBV7-9, the J gene TRBJ1-1; 8 nucleotides line up with TRBD1. The CDR3 sequence is 15 residues long. Germline V gene lookup returns CDR1 SEHNR and CDR2 FQNEAQ (reference sequence). V was clipped by 3 bases and J by 3 bases; unmatched bases: 6. This chain's CDR3 is CASSFLQGGYTEAFF. The CDR3 DNA reads TGTGCCAGCAGCTTCCTACAGGGGGGGTACACTGAAGCTTTCTTT.